Listed below are T cell receptor beta chains from one sample, sequenced in a study of blood T cell repertoires in COVID-19. The table came from immunoSEQ multiplex PCR; TCRdb's copy has only in-frame clones and leaves some out. This sample has 200,000 or so clones, with about 79% found just once. The sequenced sample was peripheral blood. The source of these receptors is a human donor in a cohort sampled during active COVID-19. Both conserved end residues are part of each CDR3. D genes are given only for firm matches. A row's size may be missing; if present it is once, few, many or a size class.

V	D	size	J	CDR3	DNA
TRBV20-1	NA	NA	TRBJ1-2	CSASNRLYTF	TGCAGTGCTAGTAACAGGCTCTACACCTTC
TRBV27	TRBD2	NA	TRBJ2-1	CASSLGASGRPGNEQFF	TGTGCCAGCAGTTTAGGGGCTAGCGGAAGACCGGGGAATGAGCAGTTCTTC
TRBV29-1	TRBD2	NA	TRBJ2-3	CSVETPGLDWSTDTQYF	TGCAGCGTTGAAACCCCGGGACTAGATTGGAGCACAGATACGCAGTATTTT
TRBV7-2	NA	NA	TRBJ1-2	CASSSTYGYTF	TGTGCCAGCAGCAGCACCTATGGCTACACCTTC
TRBV19	NA	once	TRBJ2-2	CASSPRAGTNTGELFF	TGTGCCAGTAGTCCCAGAGCCGGGACTAACACCGGGGAGCTGTTTTTT
TRBV3-1/TRBV3-2	TRBD1	NA	TRBJ2-1	CASSQIRQGGEQFF	TGTGCCAGCAGCCAAATCCGACAGGGTGGTGAGCAGTTCTTC
TRBV3-1/TRBV3-2	TRBD2	NA	TRBJ2-1	CASSQGRGRPYNEQFF	TGTGCCAGCAGCCAAGGACGCGGGAGACCATACAATGAGCAGTTCTTC
TRBV23-1	NA	few	TRBJ2-7	CASSPRGDSTYEQYF	TGCGCCAGCAGTCCCCGAGGGGACTCGACCTACGAGCAGTACTTC
TRBV5-8	NA	NA	TRBJ2-7	CASSLGGDHEQYF	TGTGCCAGCAGCTTGGGGGGGGACCACGAGCAGTACTTC
TRBV4-1	TRBD2	NA	TRBJ2-5	CASSPRTSGPQETQYF	TGCGCCAGCAGCCCCCGGACTAGCGGACCCCAAGAGACCCAGTACTTC
TRBV19	NA	NA	TRBJ1-5	CASSIGRSNQPQHF	TGTGCCAGTAGTATAGGGAGGTCCAATCAGCCCCAGCATTTT
TRBV7-5	NA	NA	TRBJ2-2	CVRSLPPGQGGLAGVETGELFF	TGTGTCAGAAGCTTACCCCCGGGACAGGGGGGGCTAGCGGGAGTTGAAACCGGGGAGCTGTTTTTT
TRBV10-3	NA	NA	TRBJ1-1	CAISAVNTEAFF	TGTGCCATCAGTGCGGTGAACACTGAAGCTTTCTTT
TRBV19	NA	NA	TRBJ1-3	CASSVGDTGNTIYF	TGTGCCAGTAGTGTCGGGGATACTGGAAACACCATATATTTT
TRBV18	TRBD1	NA	TRBJ2-6	CASSPGQGALSGANVLTF	TGTGCCAGCTCACCCGGACAGGGTGCGCTCTCTGGGGCCAACGTCCTGACTTTC
TRBV28	TRBD2	NA	TRBJ2-1	CASSSLLAGTYNEQFF	TGTGCCAGCAGTTCACTACTAGCGGGGACTTACAATGAGCAGTTCTTC